This T cell receptor (beta chain) derives from a study of regulatory dendritic cells for organ transplantation (dated by TCRdb to the late 2010s). Describing the broader study: To make regulatory dendritic cells, monocytes were cultured with vitamin D3 on days 0 and 4, plus IL-10 on day 4. To evaluate the response of the DCs to a potent maturation-inducing agent, LPS was added to DC cultures on day 6. Sorted naive and memory CD4+ and CD8+ T cells had their TCRbeta repertoires sequenced both before and after allostimulation with either regulatory or mature dendritic cells.

As regards this clone: What antigen it recognizes has not been identified. There are no base qualities to consult, and no much larger clone falls within one base.

TCRbeta CDR3 regions were amplified by multiplexed two-step PCR using Vbeta-specific forward primers and Jbeta-specific reverse primers. Through the immunoSEQ service, TCRbeta libraries were sequenced on an Illumina instrument. The study's own analysis went as follows. IMGT annotation was used to assign V, D and J genes, and synthetic CDR3 analogues were used to correct the counts for multiplex PCR bias. The immunoSEQ Analyzer calculated repertoire clonality as one minus the normalized Shannon entropy. Fisher's exact test with Benjamini-Hochberg false discovery rate control was used to define clonal expansion, with two-tailed P<0.01. TCRdb took over this immuneACCESS table, retaining in-frame rearrangements with V and J assigned. Such tables are incomplete; in checked studies, under half of the missing clones stem from an unresolved V gene, and the remainder is unexplained. V and J calls and clone size are those listed in that table; D and trimming were worked out from the DNA. This sample has about 10,000 clones in its table, and approximately 80% of those were observed once. The top ten constitute 2.5% of the sample.

Sorted T cell subsets were CFSE-labeled and co-cultured for 4 to 5 days with allogeneic regulatory or mature dendritic cells at a 1:10 DC:T ratio. FACS was used to sort naive T cells as CD45RA+ cells and memory T cells as CD45RO+ CD4+ or CD8+ cells. Two healthy control subjects provided the T cells used for TCR sequencing. The Qiagen DNeasy Blood & Tissue Kit was used for extraction of genomic DNA. What the study reported, not specific to this receptor: Among the resting subsets, memory CD8+ T cells contained the most alloreactive TCR clonotypes. In both subjects, allostimulation led to expansion of memory CD8+ clones, though the expansion induced by regulatory dendritic cells appeared to be more limited than that induced by mature dendritic cells. Repertoires were highly diverse in naive CD4+ and CD8+ T cells, less diverse in memory cells, and most oligoclonal in memory CD8+ cells. The authors pointed out considerable heterogeneity between individuals in the alloreactive memory CD8+ T cell pool, and only a couple of subjects were sequenced.

V trim: 4 bases; J trim: 4 bases; unmatched bases: 15. The CDR3 runs 19 amino acids, cysteine and phenylalanine included. The DNA shown is the 57-base CDR3, in frame from base 1. CDR1 and CDR2, per the germline V gene, are LGHNA and YNFKEQ. The origin of this receptor is a human donor in good health. The V gene is TRBV4-2 and the J gene is TRBJ2-5; TRBD2 aligns with 13 central bases. Sequenced material: memory CD4+ T cells from blood cultured with dendritic cells. The label giving this sample's cell subset or site can be read as: CD45RO+ memory T cells. CDR3 reads: CASSLLREGGLAGRETQYF. The sequenced DNA: TGTGCCAGCAGCCTCCTAAGGGAGGGGGGACTAGCGGGGAGAGAGACCCAGTACTTC.